This T cell receptor beta chain was recovered during a study of Ad26.COV2.S vaccination and SARS-CoV-2 variants. For the study at large: The donor was enrolled in the Ad26.COV2.S arm of the COV1001 trial. The vaccine Ad26.COV2.S was put into the muscle once, or twice with 56 days between. Study-wide results and limits: Relative to placebo recipients, vaccine recipients exhibited elevated spike-specific TCR breadth.

The CDR3 contains 14 residues. Germline lookup yields CDR1 SGHKS and CDR2 YYEKEE (reference sequence). V lost 2 bases and J 6 bases, leaving 13 bases between the germline ends. Treatment meaning: some 20 received Ad26.COV2.S at low or high dose, single or two shots; about 5 received placebo; per-sample allocation not given. Vaccine and placebo recipients were sampled on day 63 after the first injection. An Ad26 vector expressing Wuhan-strain SARS-CoV-2 spike served as the vaccine. Data came from immunoSEQ multiplex PCR; TCRdb stores just in-frame clones and leaves some out. The top ten hold about 13% of the sample, which has some 480,000 clones, around nine tenths seen once. The count of this clone is one. Its cognate antigen is unknown.

The chain couples TRBV5-5 to TRBJ2-3; D call uncertain. The TCR originated in a person aged 18-65 years who received the Ad26.COV2.S COVID-19 vaccine or a placebo. The source was peripheral blood, collected in a trial of Ad26.COV2.S vaccine versus placebo. The CDR3 protein is CASSFLLPSDTQYF. CDR3 bases: TGTGCCAGCAGCTTCCTTCTCCCAAGTGATACGCAGTATTTT.